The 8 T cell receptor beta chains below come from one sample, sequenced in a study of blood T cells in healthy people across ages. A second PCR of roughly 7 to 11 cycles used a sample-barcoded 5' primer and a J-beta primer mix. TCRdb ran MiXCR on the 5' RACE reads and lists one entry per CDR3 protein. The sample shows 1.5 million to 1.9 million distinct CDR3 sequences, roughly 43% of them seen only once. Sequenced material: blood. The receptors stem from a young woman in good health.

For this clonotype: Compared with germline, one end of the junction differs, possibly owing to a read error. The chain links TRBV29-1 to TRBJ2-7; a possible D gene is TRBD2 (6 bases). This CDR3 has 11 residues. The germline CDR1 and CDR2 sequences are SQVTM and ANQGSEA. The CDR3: CSVRDSCEQYF. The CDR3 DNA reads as TGCAGCGTTAGGGACTCCTGCGAGCAGTACTTC.

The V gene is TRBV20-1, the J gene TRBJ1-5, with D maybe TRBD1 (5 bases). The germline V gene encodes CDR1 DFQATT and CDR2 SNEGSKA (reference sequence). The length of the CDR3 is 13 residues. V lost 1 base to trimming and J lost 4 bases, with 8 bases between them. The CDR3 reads CSARGGVNQPQHF. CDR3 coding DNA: TGCAGTGCTAGAGGGGGGGTTAATCAGCCCCAGCATTTT.

For the CDR3, the DNA is TGTGCCAGCAGCTTAGGGGGGAGCAGGTACACTGAAGCTTTCTTT. It translates to CASSLGGSRYTEAFF. The chain links TRBV7-9 to TRBJ1-1, with D perhaps matching TRBD1 (5 bases). Looked up from germline, CDR1 is SEHNR and CDR2 is FQNEAQ (reference sequence). There are 15 residues in the CDR3. Trimming stripped 1 base from V and 3 bases from J, with 12 bases between.

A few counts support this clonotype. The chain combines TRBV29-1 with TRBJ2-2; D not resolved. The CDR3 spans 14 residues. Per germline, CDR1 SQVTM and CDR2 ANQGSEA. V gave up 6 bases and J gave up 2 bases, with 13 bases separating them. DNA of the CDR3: TGCAGCGTGGGTCGGACGGCTAACACCGGGGAGCTGTTTTTT. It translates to CSVGRTANTGELFF.

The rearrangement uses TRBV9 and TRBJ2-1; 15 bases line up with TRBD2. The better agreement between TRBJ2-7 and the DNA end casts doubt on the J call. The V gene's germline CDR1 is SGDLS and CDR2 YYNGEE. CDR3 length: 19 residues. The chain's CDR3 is CASSVPGTSGGPAYNEQYF. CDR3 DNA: TGTGCCAGCAGCGTTCCCGGGACTAGCGGGGGGCCCGCCTACAATGAGCAGTACTTC.

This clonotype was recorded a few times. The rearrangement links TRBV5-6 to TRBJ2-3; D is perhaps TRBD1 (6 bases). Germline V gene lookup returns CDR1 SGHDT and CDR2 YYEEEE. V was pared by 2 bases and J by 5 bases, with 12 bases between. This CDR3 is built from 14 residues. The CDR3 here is CASSFQQGIDTQYF. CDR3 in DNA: TGTGCCAGCAGCTTTCAACAGGGAATAGATACGCAGTATTTT.

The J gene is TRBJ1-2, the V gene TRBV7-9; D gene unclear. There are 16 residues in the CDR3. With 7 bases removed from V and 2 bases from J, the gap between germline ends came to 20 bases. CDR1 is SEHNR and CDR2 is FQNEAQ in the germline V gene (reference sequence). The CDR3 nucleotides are TGTGCCAGCACATTGACGTCTGGACCCTTCAACTATGGCTACACCTTC. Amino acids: CASTLTSGPFNYGYTF.

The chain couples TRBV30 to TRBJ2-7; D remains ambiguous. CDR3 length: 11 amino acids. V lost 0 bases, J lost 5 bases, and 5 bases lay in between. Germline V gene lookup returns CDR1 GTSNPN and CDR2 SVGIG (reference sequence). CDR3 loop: CAWSVHHEQYF. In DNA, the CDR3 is TGTGCCTGGAGTGTACACCACGAGCAGTACTTC.